Listed here are 8 T cell receptor beta chains from one sample, sequenced in a study of blood T cell repertoires in COVID-19. TCRdb's copy holds only in-frame clones and misses some; the assay was immunoSEQ multiplex PCR. The sample records 150,000 or so clones, just under 90% being singletons. Sequencing was carried out using peripheral blood. The receptors come from a woman aged 70 to 79 with COVID-19, enrolled during active disease.

The chain joins TRBV2 to TRBJ2-1, with 7 bases fitting TRBD1. The germline CDR1 and CDR2 sequences are SNHLY and FYNNEI. The CDR3 is 16 amino acids. The V gene end was trimmed by 6 bases and the J gene end by 2 bases; junction bases not matched to a gene: 10. The CDR3 DNA is TGTGCCAGCAGCCAACCTCAGGGGGTTACCTACAATGAGCAGTTCTTC. As protein: CASSQPQGVTYNEQFF.

The J gene is TRBJ1-3, the V gene TRBV5-1; D uncertain. The CDR3 totals 12 residues. V was shortened by 0 bases and J by 7 bases, with 5 bases between the two germline ends. Germline CDR1 is SGHRS and CDR2 is YFSETQ. The chain's CDR3 is CASSLAGNTIYF. In DNA form, the CDR3 reads TGCGCCAGCAGCTTGGCCGGGAACACCATATATTTT.

This clone was found a few times. The V call is TRBV5-4, the J call TRBJ2-2, with TRBD1 matching 10 bases. Germline V gene lookup returns CDR1 SGHNT and CDR2 YYREEE (reference sequence). V dropped 3 bases and J dropped 7; count of bases not matched to a gene: 3. The CDR3 consists of 14 residues. Here the CDR3 reads CASSWTGGVGELFF. As DNA, the CDR3 is TGTGCCAGCAGCTGGACAGGGGGTGTCGGGGAGCTGTTTTTT.

V is TRBV7-3 and J is TRBJ2-2; possibly TRBD2 for D (6 bases). V gave up 3 bases and J gave up 3 bases, with 17 bases separating them. Germline V CDR1 and CDR2: SGHTA, FQGTGA. This CDR3 contains 17 residues. The CDR3 bases are TGTGCCAGCAGCTTGGGGCGGGTCGGGGAGGACACCGGGGAGCTGTTTTTT. Protein product: CASSLGRVGEDTGELFF.

The rearrangement links TRBV5-5 to TRBJ1-5, with D uncertain. CDR3 length equals 14 residues. The V gene lost 4 bases and the J gene lost 2 bases, with 10 bases spanning the gap. CDR1 is SGHKS, CDR2 YYEKEE, per germline (reference sequence). This CDR3 is CASSLDGGNQPQHF. The CDR3 DNA reads as TGTGCCAGCAGCCTGGATGGAGGCAATCAGCCCCAGCATTTT.

The chain links TRBV19 to TRBJ1-1; TRBD1 agrees at 9 bases. J lost 1 base, V lost 5 bases, and 2 bases had no gene match. CDR3 length equals 14 residues. CDR1 and CDR2 from the germline V gene are LNHDA and SQIVND (reference sequence). CDR3 in DNA: TGTGCCAGTAGTGTACAGGGGGCGAACACTGAAGCTTTCTTT. Translated: CASSVQGANTEAFF. The variable domain in full, with the rest retrieved from reference TRBV19 and TRBJ1-1, is DGGITQSPKYLFRKEGQNVTLSCEQNLNHDAMYWYRQDPGQGLRLIYYSQIVNDFQKGDIAEGYSVSREKKESFPLTVTSAQKNPTAFYLCASSVQGANTEAFFGQGTRLTVV.

The chain couples TRBV5-8 to TRBJ2-1; possibly TRBD1 for D (6 bases). CDR1 is SGHTS, CDR2 YDEGEE, per germline. The CDR3 covers 13 residues. Trimming stripped 0 bases from V and 8 bases from J, with 9 bases between. In nucleotides, the CDR3 is TGTGCCAGCAGCTTGGACAGGGAGTATGAGCAGTTCTTC. It specifies CASSLDREYEQFF.

The rearrangement joins TRBV5-1 to TRBJ2-3; 8 nucleotides match TRBD2. J lost 4 bases, V lost 2 bases, and 6 bases had no gene match. CDR1 is SGHRS, CDR2 YFSETQ, per germline. The CDR3 runs to 15 residues. CDR3 loop: CASSFTGGLSDTQYF. The CDR3 DNA is TGCGCCAGCAGCTTTACGGGGGGGTTATCAGATACGCAGTATTTT.